These T cell receptor beta chains were read from a single sample in a study of early T cells in non-severe SARS-CoV-2 infection. TCRdb re-called the 5' RACE reads through MiXCR, storing one row per CDR3 protein. Of about 83,000 distinct CDR3 sequences listed, around an eighth are singletons. The sequencing sample was made of whole blood. These receptors originate from an adult who was a healthcare worker with PCR-confirmed SARS-CoV-2 infection or an uninfected control (not recorded which). Both conserved end residues are part of each CDR3. The D gene is left open where the match is weak.

CDR3aa	j_gene	d_gene	v_gene
CASSTTGELFF	TRBJ2-2	NA	TRBV13
CASSLSNTEAFF	TRBJ1-1	NA	TRBV5-8
CASSEIGGGLAFF	TRBJ1-1	TRBD1	TRBV6-4
CASMGGFSGNTIYF	TRBJ1-3	NA	TRBV2
CASSLVGAPQYF	TRBJ2-3	NA	TRBV7-6
CASSLPGGTEAFF	TRBJ1-1	NA	TRBV25-1
CASSLLAGASDTQYF	TRBJ2-3	TRBD2	TRBV11-1
CASSQESYSYNEQFF	TRBJ2-1	NA	TRBV4-3
CASSLEGLSAFF	TRBJ1-1	NA	TRBV5-4
CASRTDRTSGANVLTF	TRBJ2-6	TRBD1	TRBV11-2
CSASTGTSAYEQFF	TRBJ2-1	TRBD2	TRBV20-1
CASGLNNIQYF	TRBJ2-4	NA	TRBV5-5
CASSQEVTGPLSYEQYF	TRBJ2-7	NA	TRBV4-1
CASRDGPSGNTIYF	TRBJ1-3	NA	TRBV5-4
CAISEFLQGRPQHF	TRBJ1-5	TRBD1	TRBV10-3
CASRGDGLNQPQHF	TRBJ1-5	NA	TRBV12-3/TRBV12-4
CASTPAPGRGGTGELFF	TRBJ2-2	NA	TRBV7-9